This T cell receptor (beta chain) was recorded in a study of neoadjuvant anti-PD-1 for oral cavity cancer. CDR3 size: 12 residues. The germline CDR1 and CDR2 sequences are LNHDA and SQIVND (reference sequence). Trimming took 4 bases from V and 3 from J, leaving 6 bases between them. Six replicates per PBMC sample, mostly from about 460 ng of genomic DNA. TCRdb keeps only in-frame clones here, not all; method: immunoSEQ multiplex PCR. The table has 30,000 to 40,000 clones, more than 75% seen once. This specimen was PBMCs, taken before nivolumab (anti-PD-1) treatment. This TCR was sampled from a person between 35 and 79 years old with oral cavity squamous cell carcinoma. V gene TRBV19 combines with J gene TRBJ1-2; D call uncertain. In DNA, the CDR3 is TGTGCCAGTAGTAAGCCAGACTATGGCTACACCTTC. It is translated as CASSKPDYGYTF.